This T cell receptor (beta chain) was obtained from a study of OX40 agonist ivuxolimab in advanced cancers. Study-level information: Participants, approximately 80% male, averaged about 59 years of age, ranging from roughly 20 to 85.

Assay used: immunoSEQ multiplex PCR; TCRdb lists only in-frame clones, some missing. Here the sample spans 85,000 to 100,000 clones, roughly 94% being singletons. V lost 1 base, J lost 4 bases, and 1 base stayed unmatched. Looked up from germline, CDR1 is SGHAT and CDR2 is FQNNGV. The CDR3 runs 14 residues. Blood sampling took place at baseline, cycle 4 day 1, and cycle 7 day 1. Specimen: CD4+ or CD8+ T cells sorted from blood, collected in a trial of the OX40 agonist ivuxolimab. This rearrangement joins TRBV11-2 to TRBJ2-3, with 8 bases lining up with TRBD2. The source of this sequence is an adult with an advanced solid tumor such as melanoma, head and neck, liver or kidney cancer. Here the CDR3 reads CASSLALAADTQYF. DNA of the CDR3: TGTGCCAGCAGCTTAGCACTAGCGGCAGATACGCAGTATTTT.